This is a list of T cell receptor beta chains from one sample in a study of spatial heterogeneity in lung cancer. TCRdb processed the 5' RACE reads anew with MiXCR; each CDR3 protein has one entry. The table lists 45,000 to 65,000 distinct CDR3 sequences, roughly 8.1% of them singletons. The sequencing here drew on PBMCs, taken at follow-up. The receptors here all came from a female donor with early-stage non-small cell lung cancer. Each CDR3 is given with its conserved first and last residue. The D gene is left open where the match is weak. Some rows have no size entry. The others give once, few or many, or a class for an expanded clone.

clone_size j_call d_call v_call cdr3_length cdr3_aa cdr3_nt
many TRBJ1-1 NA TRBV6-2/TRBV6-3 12 CASSYARTEAFF TGTGCCAGCAGTTACGCCCGGACTGAAGCTTTCTTT
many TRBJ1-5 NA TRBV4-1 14 CASSHSDSNQPQHF TGCGCCAGCAGCCATTCAGATAGCAATCAGCCCCAGCATTTT
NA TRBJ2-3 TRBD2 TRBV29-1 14 CSAGLVGGIDTQYF TGCAGCGCGGGACTAGTGGGGGGGATAGATACGCAGTATTTT
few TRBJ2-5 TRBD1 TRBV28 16 CASSLGTHRGDETQYF TGTGCCAGCAGTTTGGGTACCCACAGGGGGGATGAGACCCAGTACTTC
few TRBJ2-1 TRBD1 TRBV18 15 CASSAQGVLGVEQFF TGTGCCAGCTCAGCCCAGGGGGTCCTGGGGGTTGAGCAGTTCTTC
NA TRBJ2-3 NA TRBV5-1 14 CASSLALSTDTQYF TGCGCCAGCAGCTTGGCCCTAAGCACAGATACGCAGTATTTT
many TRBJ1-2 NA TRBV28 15 CASRLEGGGIYGYTF TGTGCCAGCAGACTCGAGGGGGGAGGTATCTATGGCTACACCTTC
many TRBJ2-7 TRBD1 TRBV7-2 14 CASSSDRGRYEQYF TGTGCCAGCAGCTCCGACAGGGGTCGGTACGAGCAGTACTTC
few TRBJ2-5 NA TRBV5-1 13 CASSPGPQETQYF TGCGCCAGCAGCCCCGGGCCTCAAGAGACCCAGTACTTC
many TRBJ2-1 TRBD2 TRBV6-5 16 CASSYRTSGGRNEQFF TGTGCCAGCAGTTACAGGACTAGCGGGGGGAGGAATGAGCAGTTCTTC
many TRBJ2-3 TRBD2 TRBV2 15 CASSTSGGNTDTQYF TGTGCCAGCAGTACTAGCGGGGGGAACACAGATACGCAGTATTTT
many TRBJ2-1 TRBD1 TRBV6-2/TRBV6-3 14 CASTPGQALNEQFF TGTGCCAGCACGCCGGGACAGGCTTTGAATGAGCAGTTCTTC
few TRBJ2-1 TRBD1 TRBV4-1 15 CASSHEGASYNEQFF TGCGCCAGCAGCCACGAGGGGGCCTCCTACAATGAGCAGTTCTTC
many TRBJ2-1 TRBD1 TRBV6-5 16 CASRPAPLYQGDEQFF TGTGCCAGCAGGCCAGCACCGTTATATCAGGGGGATGAGCAGTTCTTC
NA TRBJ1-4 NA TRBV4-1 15 CASSTQGAANEKLFF TGCGCCAGCAGCACGCAGGGTGCCGCTAATGAAAAACTGTTTTTT
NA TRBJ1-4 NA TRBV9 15 CASSVGTFTNEKLFF TGTGCCAGCAGCGTGGGAACCTTCACGAATGAAAAACTGTTTTTT
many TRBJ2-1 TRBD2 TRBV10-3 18 CAIRIRPGLAGPLNEQFF TGTGCCATCAGGATTAGACCGGGACTAGCGGGGCCCTTGAATGAGCAGTTCTTC
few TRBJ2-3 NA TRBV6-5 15 CASSYSISRRGTQYF TGTGCCAGCAGTTACTCGATATCTCGGAGAGGGACGCAGTATTTT
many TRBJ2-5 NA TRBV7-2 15 CASSSIGAGEETQYF TGTGCCAGCAGCTCAATTGGGGCGGGCGAAGAGACCCAGTACTTC
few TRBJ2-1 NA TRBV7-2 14 CASSRGKGPPTQFF TGTGCCAGCAGCCGAGGTAAGGGGCCCCCAACGCAGTTCTTC
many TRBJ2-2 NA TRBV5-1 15 CASSILSQGSGELFF TGCGCCAGCAGCATCCTTTCACAGGGCTCCGGGGAGCTGTTTTTT
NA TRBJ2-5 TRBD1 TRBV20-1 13 CSAPKDRRETQYF TGCAGTGCTCCCAAGGACAGGCGAGAGACCCAGTACTTC
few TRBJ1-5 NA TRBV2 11 CASSNDQPQHF TGTGCCAGCAGTAATGATCAGCCCCAGCATTTT
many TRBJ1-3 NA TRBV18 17 CASSPYEGSNSGNTIYF TGTGCCAGCTCACCCTACGAGGGATCGAATTCTGGAAACACCATATATTTT
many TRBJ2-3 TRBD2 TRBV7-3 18 CASSPRTSGGRVPFTQYF TGTGCCAGCAGCCCCCGGACTAGCGGGGGTCGTGTCCCCTTTACGCAGTATTTT
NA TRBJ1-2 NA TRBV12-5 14 CASGPRLGENGYTF TGTGCTAGTGGACCTCGATTAGGAGAGAATGGCTACACCTTC
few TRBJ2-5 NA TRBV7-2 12 CATKGPMGTQYF TGTGCCACAAAAGGACCCATGGGGACCCAGTACTTC
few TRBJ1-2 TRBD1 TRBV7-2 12 CASSLDRRGYTF TGTGCCAGCAGCTTGGACAGGCGTGGCTACACCTTC
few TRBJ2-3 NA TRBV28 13 CASSGGYTDTQYF TGTGCCAGCTCGGGGGGCTACACAGATACGCAGTATTTT
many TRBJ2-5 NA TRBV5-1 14 CASIPTVTSETQYF TGCGCCAGCATCCCGACGGTTACTTCAGAGACCCAGTACTTC
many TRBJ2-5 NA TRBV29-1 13 CSVDPGAVETQYF TGCAGCGTTGATCCGGGGGCCGTTGAGACCCAGTACTTC
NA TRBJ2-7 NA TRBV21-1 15 CARIPHRGQPYEQYF TGTGCCAGGATCCCGCATAGGGGACAACCCTACGAGCAGTACTTC
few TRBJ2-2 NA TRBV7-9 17 CASCPQNGGPNTGELFF TGTGCCAGCTGCCCCCAAAATGGGGGGCCGAACACCGGGGAGCTGTTTTTT
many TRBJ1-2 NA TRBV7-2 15 CASSLGDRLNYGYTF TGTGCCAGCAGCTTAGGGGACCGACTTAACTATGGCTACACCTTC
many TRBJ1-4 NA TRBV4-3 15 CASSEQDLFNEKLFF TGCGCCAGCAGCGAGCAGGACCTCTTTAATGAAAAACTGTTTTTT
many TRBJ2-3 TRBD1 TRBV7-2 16 CASSLKLGGGTDTQYF TGTGCCAGCAGCTTAAAGTTAGGGGGCGGCACAGATACGCAGTATTTT
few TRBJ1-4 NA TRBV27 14 CASTRGGGNEKLFF TGTGCCAGCACCCGTGGGGGAGGAAATGAAAAACTGTTTTTT
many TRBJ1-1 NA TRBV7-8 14 CASSLVIQTSEAFF TGTGCCAGCAGCTTAGTCATCCAGACCTCTGAAGCTTTCTTT
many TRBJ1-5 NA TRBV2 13 CASSVQGNQPQHF TGTGCCAGCAGTGTGCAGGGGAATCAGCCCCAGCATTTT
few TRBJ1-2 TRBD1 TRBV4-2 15 CASSQDTGGFYGYTF TGTGCCAGCAGCCAAGACACAGGGGGCTTCTATGGCTACACCTTC
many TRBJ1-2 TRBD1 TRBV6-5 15 CASSFQGAINYGYTF TGTGCCAGCAGTTTCCAGGGGGCGATTAACTATGGCTACACCTTC
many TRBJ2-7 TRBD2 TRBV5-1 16 CASSLPSGGGAYEQYF TGCGCCAGCAGCTTGCCCAGCGGGGGGGGAGCCTACGAGCAGTACTTC
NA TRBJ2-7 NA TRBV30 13 CAWSEGSVYEQYF TGTGCCTGGAGTGAGGGGAGTGTTTACGAGCAGTACTTC
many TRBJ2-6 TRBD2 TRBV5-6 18 CASSFPSGKLSGANVLTF TGTGCCAGCAGCTTTCCTAGCGGCAAATTGTCTGGGGCCAACGTCCTGACTTTC
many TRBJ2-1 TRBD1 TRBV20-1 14 CSARRQGAGNEQFF TGCAGTGCTAGACGACAGGGGGCCGGCAATGAGCAGTTCTTC
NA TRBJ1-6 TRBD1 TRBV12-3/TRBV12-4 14 CASGPQGGFSPLHF TGTGCCAGCGGTCCACAGGGGGGATTTTCACCCCTCCACTTT
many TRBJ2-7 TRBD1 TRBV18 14 CASSTNRGFYEQYF TGTGCCAGCTCAACCAACAGGGGTTTCTACGAGCAGTACTTC
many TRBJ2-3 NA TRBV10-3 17 CATRDSSVAASTDTQYF TGTGCCACCAGAGACTCATCTGTGGCCGCTAGCACAGATACGCAGTATTTT
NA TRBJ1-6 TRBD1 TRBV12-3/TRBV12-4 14 CASSPQGGFSPLHF TGTGCCAGCAGTCCACAGGGGGGATTTTCACCCCTCCACTTT